The 26 T cell receptor beta chains presented below share a single source sample, sequenced in a study of blood T cell repertoires in COVID-19. Method: immunoSEQ multiplex PCR; TCRdb's copy keeps in-frame clones and lacks some. Of 15,000 to 20,000 clones listed, roughly 87% are singletons. Sequencing input: peripheral blood. The receptor set was obtained from a man in his fifties or sixties with active COVID-19.

The gene calls are TRBV24-1 and TRBJ2-2; 12 positions agree with TRBD2. The CDR3 length is 19 residues. J was trimmed by 1 base and V by 4 bases; bases with no gene match: 9. Germline V lookup: CDR1 KGHDR, CDR2 SFDVKD. The CDR3 nucleotides are TGTGCCACCAGTGAATCTACCGGGACTAGCGGGCGGAACACCGGGGAGCTGTTTTTT. It encodes CATSESTGTSGRNTGELFF.

The chain carries TRBV19 and TRBJ1-2; 7 bases align to TRBD1. With 7 bases clipped from V and 0 bases from J, the junction kept 11 bases outside the gene matches. This CDR3 is built from 16 residues. The germline CDR1 and CDR2 sequences are LNHDA and SQIVND (reference sequence). The CDR3 nucleotides read TGTGCCAGTACCCCCACCTTCAGGGGGGCTAACTATGGCTACACCTTC. Encoded protein: CASTPTFRGANYGYTF.

The V call is TRBV3-1 (or the pseudogene TRBV3-2), the J call TRBJ1-1; D may be TRBD1 (5 bases). The germline V gene encodes CDR1 LGHDT and CDR2 YNNKEL (reference sequence). The CDR3 has 13 residues. V dropped 1 base and J dropped 3 bases, with 6 bases sitting between them. The CDR3, as DNA: TGTGCCAGCAGCCAAGGGGGGGACACTGAAGCTTTCTTT. This encodes CASSQGGDTEAFF.

The rearrangement links TRBV7-9 to TRBJ1-6; D is ambiguous. Germline V gene sequence: CDR1 SEHNR, CDR2 FQNEAQ (reference sequence). CDR3 size: 14 residues. V lost 5 bases and J 3 bases, leaving 8 bases between the germline ends. The CDR3 DNA follows: TGTGCCAGCAGCGCCGGGAACTATAATTCACCCCTCCACTTT. Protein: CASSAGNYNSPLHF.

The J gene is TRBJ1-2, the V gene TRBV7-9, with D possibly matching TRBD1 (6 bases). CDR1 and CDR2 (germline): SEHNR, FQNEAQ (reference sequence). The length of the CDR3 is 12 residues. V gave up 4 bases and J gave up 10 bases, with 13 bases separating them. CDR3: CASSSEGGPYTF. As DNA, the CDR3 is TGTGCCAGCAGCTCAGAGGGGGGGCCCTACACCTTC.

This chain connects TRBV7-3 to TRBJ1-6, with TRBD1 matching 8 bases. CDR1 is SGHTA and CDR2 is FQGTGA in the germline V gene. V lost 5 bases and J lost 6; bases outside the gene matches: 6. CDR3 size: 15 residues. CDR3 sequence reads: CASSQDRALNSPLHF. The CDR3 DNA reads TGTGCCAGCAGCCAGGACAGGGCCCTTAATTCACCCCTCCACTTT.

V gene TRBV3-1 (or the pseudogene TRBV3-2) combines with J gene TRBJ2-1; 7 bases agree with TRBD2. The V segment lost 4 bases and the J segment 12 bases; nucleotides outside the gene matches: 6. This CDR3 contains 12 residues. Germline V gives CDR1 LGHDT, CDR2 YNNKEL (reference sequence). The CDR3 spells CASSPWGRGQFF. The CDR3, as DNA: TGTGCCAGCAGCCCGTGGGGGAGGGGGCAGTTCTTC.

The rearrangement links TRBV19 to TRBJ1-1; tentative D call: TRBD1 (6 bases). The CDR3 is 13 amino acids. The V end lost 4 bases, the J end lost 1 base, and 7 bases lay between the germline ends. CDR1 and CDR2 from the germline V gene are LNHDA and SQIVND (reference sequence). The CDR3: CASSTQGNTEAFF. The CDR3 DNA sequence: TGTGCCAGTAGTACACAGGGGAACACTGAAGCTTTCTTT.

CDR3 bases: TGTGCCAGCAGTTATACGGGACTCAGAGGGGAGACCCAGTACTTC. Protein: CASSYTGLRGETQYF. This sequence joins TRBV2 and TRBJ2-5; tentatively, D is TRBD2 (6 bases). The germline V gene encodes CDR1 SNHLY and CDR2 FYNNEI. The germline V and J ends were trimmed by 5 bases and 5 bases, with 18 bases remaining between them. The CDR3 consists of 15 residues.

This clone was observed a single time. The chain links TRBV7-9 to TRBJ2-5; TRBD2 matches at 8 bases. The CDR3 has 13 residues. Germline CDR1 is SEHNR and CDR2 is FQNEAQ (reference sequence). V lost 6 bases, J lost 3 bases, and 3 bases stayed unmatched. The CDR3 is CASRWTSKETQYF. In nucleotides, the CDR3 is TGTGCCAGCAGGTGGACTAGCAAAGAGACCCAGTACTTC.

The V call is TRBV7-9, the J call TRBJ2-1; 7 bases fit TRBD2. CDR3 size: 15 residues. V was clipped by 3 bases and J by 4 bases; unmatched bases: 6. Germline V gene lookup returns CDR1 SEHNR and CDR2 FQNEAQ (reference sequence). CDR3 sequence reads: CASSLTSPSYNEQFF. The CDR3 DNA is TGTGCCAGCAGCTTGACTAGCCCATCTTACAATGAGCAGTTCTTC.

The chain has TRBV7-2 and TRBJ2-7; possible D gene TRBD1, 6 bases. V was trimmed by 0 bases and J by 2 bases, leaving 11 bases between them. CDR1 and CDR2 (germline): SGHTA, FQGNSA. CDR3 length: 15 residues. For the CDR3, the DNA is TGTGCCAGCAGCTTAGCGTCAGGGGTAGCCTACGAGCAGTACTTC. Amino acids: CASSLASGVAYEQYF.

V usage is TRBV30 and J usage is TRBJ2-2; the D gene is possibly TRBD1 (6 bases). CDR1 and CDR2 from the germline V gene are GTSNPN and SVGIG (reference sequence). The CDR3 is 15 residues long. Between the trimmed V and J ends, which lost 2 bases and 6 bases, there was a span of 16 bases. The CDR3 sequence is CAWSPRRPGAGELFF. CDR3 in DNA: TGTGCCTGGAGTCCCCGGCGGCCAGGGGCCGGGGAGCTGTTTTTT.

The rearrangement joins TRBV4-3 to TRBJ2-5, with TRBD2 matching over 11 bases. The CDR3 spans 15 residues. The germline gives CDR1 LGHNA, CDR2 YSLEER. The junction had 4 bases not matched to a gene; V was cut back by 4 bases and J by 3 bases. In nucleotides, the CDR3 is TGCGCCAGCAGCCCGGGACTAGCGGCAGAAGAGACCCAGTACTTC. This gives the protein CASSPGLAAEETQYF.

J is TRBJ1-3 and V is TRBV2; a weak D match, TRBD1 (5 bases). The ends were cut back, 2 bases at V and 0 bases at J, with 11 bases in the middle. The CDR3 consists of 16 residues. Germline CDR1 SNHLY, CDR2 FYNNEI. For the CDR3, the DNA is TGTGCCAGCAGTGAATCCACAGGACGCTCTGGAAACACCATATATTTT. This encodes CASSESTGRSGNTIYF.

This clone was counted a single time. The chain links TRBV5-6 to TRBJ1-3; no clear D gene. The germline V and J ends were trimmed by 5 bases and 1 base, with 7 bases remaining between them. This CDR3 is 13 amino acids long. Germline CDR1 and CDR2: SGHDT and YYEEEE. The CDR3 DNA follows: TGTGCCAGCAGGCGCAGGTCTGGAAACACCATATATTTT. This translates into CASRRRSGNTIYF.

The genes are TRBV12-5 and TRBJ2-1; no reliable D call. This CDR3 comprises 13 residues. Trimming cost V 1 base and J 5 bases, with 6 bases left between them. Germline CDR1 reads LGHNT; CDR2 reads FRNRAP. CDR3 sequence reads: CASGLAGDNEQFF. CDR3 sequence (DNA): TGTGCTAGTGGTTTGGCTGGAGACAATGAGCAGTTCTTC.

The rearrangement uses TRBV5-1 and TRBJ2-3; TRBD2 is a possible D gene (6 bases). The germline gives CDR1 SGHRS, CDR2 YFSETQ. The CDR3 loop spans 15 amino acids. V was pared by 4 bases and J by 1 base, with 13 bases between. As DNA, the CDR3 is TGCGCCAGCAGCACGGCGGGACTCGGCACAGATACGCAGTATTTT. This translates into CASSTAGLGTDTQYF.

This chain links TRBV11-2 with TRBJ1-1; perhaps TRBD1 as D (5 bases). This CDR3 spans 13 amino acids. Trimming stripped 1 base from V and 7 bases from J, with 10 bases between. Germline CDR1 and CDR2: SGHAT and FQNNGV. The CDR3 protein is CASSLAGPGEAFF. CDR3 sequence (DNA): TGTGCCAGCAGCTTAGCAGGGCCTGGTGAAGCTTTCTTT.

The chain links TRBV24-1 to TRBJ1-2, with 8 positions matching TRBD1. The trim removed 3 bases at V and 5 bases at J, leaving 4 bases unmatched. The CDR3 loop spans 14 amino acids. Germline CDR1 is KGHDR and CDR2 is SFDVKD. CDR3 bases: TGTGCCACCAGTGATCCCGGGACAGGTTATGGCTACACCTTC. Translating it yields CATSDPGTGYGYTF.

The chain recombines TRBV15 with TRBJ1-1; D is ambiguous. Trimming stripped 5 bases from V and 5 bases from J, with 12 bases between. The CDR3 is 13 residues long. Germline assignment: CDR1 LNHNV and CDR2 YYDKDF (reference sequence). The CDR3 bases are TGTGCCACCAGCCCCATTGGCCGAACTGAAGCTTTCTTT. Its translation is CATSPIGRTEAFF.

The chain combines TRBV28 with TRBJ1-5, with D possibly matching TRBD1 (5 bases). Germline CDR1 is MDHEN and CDR2 is SYDVKM. The CDR3 totals 15 residues. V lost 3 bases and J lost 3, with 12 bases in between. CDR3 coding DNA: TGTGCCAGCAGTTTTTCCCGCAGGGTCAATCAGCCCCAGCATTTT. Amino acid sequence: CASSFSRRVNQPQHF.

The chain is built from TRBV7-9 and TRBJ2-7; D remains ambiguous. CDR3 size: 11 residues. Trimming took off 4 bases at V and 7 bases at J, with 8 bases between the two ends. Per germline, CDR1 SEHNR and CDR2 FQNEAQ (reference sequence). CDR3 in amino acids: CASSSPLEQYF. For the CDR3, the DNA is TGTGCCAGCAGCTCCCCACTAGAGCAGTACTTC.

The chain employs TRBV6-1 and TRBJ1-2; D gene ambiguous. The CDR3 loop spans 15 amino acids. V lost 2 bases to trimming and J lost 4 bases, with 14 bases between them. Germline V gives CDR1 MNHNS, CDR2 SASEGT. The CDR3 region has the DNA TGTGCCAGCAGTGAATTGTTCGGGGAAGGCTATGGCTACACCTTC. Protein sequence: CASSELFGEGYGYTF.

The rearrangement joins TRBV30 to TRBJ2-7; 10 bases are shared with TRBD1. The CDR3 runs 15 residues. Germline CDR1 reads GTSNPN; CDR2 reads SVGIG (reference sequence). The ends lost 2 bases at V and 6 bases at J; junction bases unmatched: 10. The CDR3 DNA sequence: TGTGCCTGGAGTTTACAAGGGACAGGGGACGGCGAGCAGTACTTC. It is translated as CAWSLQGTGDGEQYF.

This clone has a handful of counts. The chain combines TRBV7-8 with TRBJ2-3; 9 bases are shared with TRBD2. CDR1 and CDR2 from the germline V gene are SGHVS and FQNEAQ. V gave up 7 bases and J gave up 3 bases; unmatched junction bases: 5. This CDR3 comprises 14 residues. CDR3 nucleotides: TGTGCCAGCAAGGCGAGCGGGGGGACAGATACGCAGTATTTT. It specifies CASKASGGTDTQYF.